Below are 20 T cell receptor beta chains sequenced from a single sample in a study of cytomegalovirus exposure and HLA in healthy donors. Use of 60 Vbeta and 13 Jbeta primers characterized the PCR. The method was immunoSEQ multiplex PCR; TCRdb's version includes in-frame clones alone and lacks a portion of them. The sample consists of more than 150,000 clones, 75% to 85% of them appearing once. The source material was PBMCs. The receptors stem from a girl aged 2 to 10 in good health and CMV-seropositive.

The chain couples TRBV5-1 to TRBJ1-1; a weak D match, TRBD1 (5 bases). V shed 2 bases and J shed 4 bases, with 18 bases lying between them. This CDR3 is built from 16 residues. The germline CDR1 and CDR2 sequences are SGHRS and YFSETQ. This chain's CDR3 is CASSFSQVTVSTEAFF. Here the CDR3 DNA reads TGCGCCAGCAGCTTTTCACAGGTTACCGTGTCCACTGAAGCTTTCTTT.

In its sample, this clone was seen once. This chain links TRBV27 with TRBJ2-7; 12 bases fit TRBD2. Looked up from germline, CDR1 is MNHEY and CDR2 is SMNVEV (reference sequence). V shed 5 bases and J 6 bases; nucleotides not matched to a gene: 8. This CDR3 region has 15 residues. CDR3 loop: CASSDMTSGSFEQYF. The CDR3 DNA sequence: TGTGCCAGCAGTGACATGACTAGCGGGAGTTTCGAGCAGTACTTC.

The chain is built from TRBV19 and TRBJ2-7; D perhaps matches TRBD1 (5 bases). CDR1 and CDR2 from the germline V gene are LNHDA and SQIVND (reference sequence). V lost 6 bases and J lost 5, with 11 bases in between. This CDR3 is 12 amino acids long. CDR3 sequence: CASSRNRNEQYF. CDR3 sequence (DNA): TGTGCCAGTAGCCGAAACAGGAACGAGCAGTACTTC.

This chain joins TRBV6-1 and TRBJ2-1, with 10 nucleotides matching TRBD2. CDR1 is MNHNS and CDR2 is SASEGT in the germline V gene. CDR3 length: 13 residues. The ends lost 6 bases at V and 16 bases at J; junction bases unmatched: 12. CDR3 region: CASRWDNTSGKFF. DNA for the CDR3: TGTGCCAGCAGGTGGGATAATACTAGCGGGAAATTCTTC.

This clone was picked up one time. V gene TRBV19 combines with J gene TRBJ2-2; TRBD1 matches 9 bases. Per the germline V gene, CDR1 is LNHDA and CDR2 is SQIVND (reference sequence). This CDR3 is 15 amino acids long. V lost 5 bases and J lost 4; bases outside the gene matches: 5. The CDR3 spells CASSRTGGSTGELFF. For the CDR3, the DNA is TGTGCCAGTAGTCGAACAGGGGGCTCCACCGGGGAGCTGTTTTTT.

The chain combines TRBV19 with TRBJ1-5; 7 bases are shared with TRBD1. V shed 9 bases and J 3 bases; nucleotides not matched to a gene: 11. In germline, CDR1 is LNHDA, CDR2 SQIVND (reference sequence). This CDR3 contains 15 residues. Written as DNA, the CDR3 is TGTGCCAGCGAACTTAGAAGGGGGCTCAATCAGCCCCAGCATTTT. Translating it yields CASELRRGLNQPQHF.

The V and J genes are TRBV19 and TRBJ1-3, with a tentative D call TRBD1 (6 bases). The ends were cut back, 5 bases at V and 0 bases at J, with 11 bases in the middle. CDR1 and CDR2 (germline): LNHDA, SQIVND (reference sequence). The CDR3 consists of 15 residues. CDR3 region: CASSFRQASGNTIYF. CDR3 coding DNA: TGTGCCAGTAGTTTTCGACAGGCCTCTGGAAACACCATATATTTT.

This chain uses TRBV4-2 with TRBJ2-7; no clear D. Trimming pared 1 base from V and 2 bases from J, leaving 9 bases between. The CDR3 contains 14 residues. CDR1 is LGHNA, CDR2 YNFKEQ, per germline. CDR3 sequence: CASSQADTAYEQYF. The CDR3 bases are TGTGCCAGCAGCCAAGCTGACACAGCCTACGAGCAGTACTTC.

The chain is built from TRBV10-1 and TRBJ2-7, with 7 bases identical to TRBD1. This CDR3 spans 14 amino acids. The V and J ends lost 7 bases and 0 bases, in that order; junction bases with no gene match: 6. CDR1 WNHNN and CDR2 SYGVQD come from the germline V gene (reference sequence). The CDR3 loop is CASTPDRSSYEQYF. The CDR3 DNA reads as TGCGCCAGCACCCCGGACAGGAGCTCCTACGAGCAGTACTTC.

In this sample, this clone turned up a few times. The V call is TRBV6-5, the J call TRBJ1-3; 7 bases align to TRBD1. V lost 6 bases and J lost 8; bases outside the gene matches: 13. This CDR3 spans 15 amino acids. CDR1 MNHEY and CDR2 SVGAGI come from the germline V gene. Written as DNA, the CDR3 is TGTGCCAGCAGGCGCCACAGGGGCTCCGACTACACCATATATTTT. Translating gives CASRRHRGSDYTIYF.

J is TRBJ2-5 and V is TRBV13; 8 bases fit TRBD1. Unmatched junction bases numbered 12, after V lost 5 bases and J lost 7 bases. CDR1 and CDR2 from the germline V gene are PRHDT and FYEKMQ (reference sequence). This CDR3 is built from 15 residues. The CDR3 DNA sequence: TGTGCCAGCAGCCTGGACAGGGAGAAGAGCCGGACCCAGTACTTC. Its protein product is CASSLDREKSRTQYF.

The V and J genes are TRBV6-6 and TRBJ2-1, with TRBD2 identical over 16 bases. Germline CDR1 MNHNY, CDR2 SVGAGI (reference sequence). V shed 6 bases, J shed 8 bases, and the junction held 7 bases outside the gene matches. CDR3 length: 16 residues. CDR3 coding DNA: TGTGCCAGCAGGGGGACTAGCGGGGGGGCCGTCGATGAGCAGTTCTTC. This sequence encodes CASRGTSGGAVDEQFF.

The chain couples TRBV10-1 to TRBJ2-7, with 8 bases matching TRBD2. The CDR3 has 13 residues. V trimming: 4 bases; J trimming: 5 bases; junction bases outside the gene matches: 4. Germline V gene data show CDR1 as WNHNN and CDR2 as SYGVQD (reference sequence). The CDR3 DNA reads TGCGCCAGCAGTGGGGCGGGAGGTAACGAGCAGTACTTC. Protein: CASSGAGGNEQYF.

The gene calls are TRBV6-6 and TRBJ2-3; a possible D gene is TRBD1 (5 bases). Germline V lookup: CDR1 MNHNY, CDR2 SVGAGI (reference sequence). The V gene lost 3 bases and the J gene lost 5 bases, with 12 bases spanning the gap. The CDR3 extends over 14 amino acids. The CDR3: CASSYSTREDTQYF. CDR3 in DNA: TGTGCCAGCAGTTATTCTACCAGGGAAGATACGCAGTATTTT.

The CDR3: CASSPWGDAYSNQPQHF. For the CDR3, the DNA is TGTGCCAGCAGCCCGTGGGGGGACGCCTATAGCAATCAGCCCCAGCATTTT. This chain connects TRBV5-6 to TRBJ1-5, with D perhaps matching TRBD1 (5 bases). Germline CDR1 SGHDT, CDR2 YYEEEE. Trimming left V 4 bases short and J 0 bases short, with 17 bases between. The CDR3 is 17 amino acids.

The chain uses TRBV7-2 and TRBJ2-7, with a weak D call TRBD1 (6 bases). The CDR3 is made up of 14 amino acids. Germline CDR1 reads SGHTA; CDR2 reads FQGNSA. The germline V and J ends were trimmed by 3 bases and 2 bases, with 11 bases remaining between them. The CDR3 spells CASSLNRVAYEQYF. Written as DNA, the CDR3 is TGTGCCAGCAGCTTGAACAGGGTCGCCTACGAGCAGTACTTC.

Concerning this clone: The junction does not match germline at one end; this may be a read error. This chain links TRBV28 with TRBJ1-2; the D gene is possibly TRBD1 (5 bases). Looked up from germline, CDR1 is MDHEN and CDR2 is SYDVKM. CDR3 length equals 11 residues. The CDR3: CASNLRGVTYF. In DNA, the CDR3 is TGTGCCAGCAATCTGCGGGGGGTTACCTACTTC.

The rearrangement joins TRBV2 to TRBJ2-7; no definite D call. Deletions cut 5 bases from V and 3 bases from J, with 8 bases between. The CDR3 consists of 12 residues. Germline CDR1 reads SNHLY; CDR2 reads FYNNEI. CDR3 amino acids: CASSRTVYEQYF. The DNA of the CDR3 is TGTGCCAGCAGTAGAACAGTCTACGAGCAGTACTTC.

Only a few counts were recorded for this clone. The gene calls are TRBV5-6 and TRBJ2-7, with D perhaps matching TRBD2 (6 bases). The V end was cut by 4 bases, the J end by 2 bases, with 13 bases between. The CDR3 extends over 14 amino acids. Germline lookup yields CDR1 SGHDT and CDR2 YYEEEE. CDR3 amino acids: CASSLRGAAYEQYF. CDR3 nucleotide sequence: TGTGCCAGCAGCCTGCGGGGAGCGGCCTACGAGCAGTACTTC.

The J gene is TRBJ2-1, the V gene TRBV5-1; D uncertain. Germline V gene sequence: CDR1 SGHRS, CDR2 YFSETQ. The CDR3 length is 11 residues. The CDR3 nucleotides are TGCGCGCGTCCCGGTACAGATGAGCAGTTCTTC. Its protein product is CARPGTDEQFF.